The present T cell receptor (beta chain) was sequenced within a study of OX40 agonist ivuxolimab in advanced cancers. As to this clone: The antigen remains undetermined.

Study outcomes and limitations: Clonal expansion among partial responders at 0.1-3.0 mg/kg ranked near the lowest.

Germline CDR1 and CDR2: SGHTA and FQGTGA. The CDR3 contains 17 residues. V trimming: 3 bases; J trimming: 0 bases; junction bases outside the gene matches: 6. The data were produced by immunoSEQ multiplex PCR, yet TCRdb's version contains in-frame clones alone and is incomplete. The data show about 88,000 clones, approximately 85% seen once. The chain employs TRBV7-3 and TRBJ2-3; TRBD2 agrees at 10 bases. The origin of this receptor is an adult with an advanced solid tumor such as melanoma, head and neck, liver or kidney cancer. Sequences were derived from CD4+ or CD8+ T cells sorted from blood, sampled in a trial of the OX40 agonist ivuxolimab. The CDR3 DNA sequence: TGTGCCAGCAGCTTTCTAGCGGGGGAATCTAGCACAGATACGCAGTATTTT. It codes for CASSFLAGESSTDTQYF.